The present entry profiles one TCR beta chain with its context. This sample is part of a study of blood T cell repertoires in COVID-19. Study details: From T cells, B-cell-depleted T cells, or PBMCs came the material, which was cDNA or gDNA.

CDR1 LGHDT and CDR2 YNNKEL come from the germline V gene (reference sequence). The CDR3 covers 15 residues. Trimming removed 1 base from V and 5 bases from J; junction bases left unmatched: 6. Clinical history as reported by participants underpinned cohort assignment. All exposed participants met a person with COVID-19 within 2 weeks before entering the study. TCRdb keeps only in-frame clones here, not all; method: immunoSEQ multiplex PCR. The profile covers some 300,000 clones, with 85% to 95% appearing a single time and about 4% taken by the ten largest. The rearrangement joins TRBV3-1 (or the pseudogene TRBV3-2) to TRBJ1-1; TRBD1 agrees at 8 bases. The receptor's source is a woman in her twenties or thirties who had been exposed to COVID-19. Input material: PBMCs or T cells enriched from blood (not recorded which). This CDR3 reads CASSQVGQGRTEAFF. DNA for the CDR3: TGTGCCAGCAGCCAAGTAGGACAGGGTCGGACTGAAGCTTTCTTT.